Presented here are 16 T cell receptor beta chains from one specimen sequenced in a study of blood T cell repertoires in COVID-19. TCRdb's copy holds only in-frame clones and misses some; the assay was immunoSEQ multiplex PCR. The sample has around 100,000 clones, roughly 82% seen once. What was sequenced was peripheral blood. These TCRs come from a human donor in a cohort sampled during active COVID-19.

CDR3 protein: CASSPKQGSSYGYTF. In nucleotides, the CDR3 is TGTGCCAGTAGTCCCAAACAGGGATCCTCCTATGGCTACACCTTC. The rearrangement joins TRBV19 to TRBJ1-2; D perhaps matches TRBD1 (6 bases). Trimming removed 5 bases at V and 4 bases at J, with 17 bases between. Looked up from germline, CDR1 is LNHDA and CDR2 is SQIVND (reference sequence). This CDR3 comprises 15 residues.

The V gene is TRBV11-3, the J gene TRBJ2-7, with 10 bases that match TRBD1. V trimming: 7 bases; J trimming: 4 bases; junction bases outside the gene matches: 1. CDR1 SGHNT and CDR2 YENEEA come from the germline V gene. The CDR3 is made up of 12 amino acids. CDR3 nucleotides: TGTGCCAGCAAGGACAGGGGGTACGAGCAGTACTTC. This translates into CASKDRGYEQYF.

The chain links TRBV5-6 to TRBJ1-5; D is possibly TRBD1 (6 bases). The CDR3 contains 15 residues. Germline CDR1 is SGHDT and CDR2 is YYEEEE. V was pared by 5 bases and J by 5 bases, with 17 bases between. This chain's CDR3 is CASRPTTGIYQPQHF. CDR3 sequence (DNA): TGTGCCAGCAGACCGACTACAGGGATTTATCAGCCCCAGCATTTT.

This chain uses TRBV24-1 with TRBJ1-2; D is possibly TRBD1 (5 bases). There are 15 residues in the CDR3. V was trimmed by 4 bases and J by 8 bases, leaving 19 bases between them. The germline V gene has CDR1 KGHDR and CDR2 SFDVKD. The DNA of the CDR3 is TGTGCCACCAGTGACCCTAAAAAGGGGTATAGCGGCTACACCTTC. Its translation is CATSDPKKGYSGYTF.

V gene TRBV14 combines with J gene TRBJ2-7; 7 nucleotides align to TRBD2. V dropped 8 bases and J dropped 6; count of bases not matched to a gene: 19. In germline, CDR1 is SGHDN, CDR2 FVKESK. The CDR3 runs to 16 residues. CDR3 sequence reads: CASGMGGSTFRREQYF. The CDR3 DNA sequence: TGTGCCAGCGGGATGGGAGGGTCTACCTTTCGGCGCGAGCAGTACTTC.

The chain employs TRBV28 and TRBJ2-5; the D gene is possibly TRBD1 (7 bases). The ends were cut back, 10 bases at V and 1 base at J, with 13 bases in the middle. CDR3 length equals 13 residues. Germline V gene data show CDR1 as MDHEN and CDR2 as SYDVKM. The CDR3 DNA reads as TGTGCCACCGCAGGGGGGACCCAAGAGACCCAGTACTTC. This translates into CATAGGTQETQYF.

The V and J genes are TRBV3-1 (or the pseudogene TRBV3-2) and TRBJ2-5; unclear D gene. The V gene's germline CDR1 is LGHDT and CDR2 YNNKEL (reference sequence). V gave up 1 base and J gave up 3 bases, with 9 bases separating them. The CDR3 extends over 14 amino acids. CDR3 loop: CASSQGTREETQYF. The CDR3 bases are TGTGCCAGCAGCCAAGGTACCCGGGAAGAGACCCAGTACTTC.

The CDR3 spells CASSIDLSGQGSTDTQYF. The CDR3 region has the DNA TGTGCCAGTAGTATAGATCTAAGCGGACAGGGGAGCACAGATACGCAGTATTTT. The chain is built from TRBV19 and TRBJ2-3; 9 positions agree with TRBD1. Germline CDR1 is LNHDA and CDR2 is SQIVND (reference sequence). The trim removed 0 bases at V and 0 bases at J, leaving 7 bases unmatched. The CDR3 sequence is 18 residues long.

The chain couples TRBV19 to TRBJ2-1; tentative D call: TRBD1 (5 bases). In germline, CDR1 is LNHDA, CDR2 SQIVND (reference sequence). This CDR3 is 13 amino acids long. V was trimmed by 9 bases and J by 4 bases, leaving 13 bases between them. The CDR3 DNA reads as TGTGCCAGCCTGCGAACAGGTTACAATGAGCAGTTCTTC. The encoded protein is CASLRTGYNEQFF.

V and J are TRBV9 and TRBJ2-7; 7 positions match TRBD1. The germline CDR1 and CDR2 sequences are SGDLS and YYNGEE. The V and J ends lost 3 bases and 3 bases, in that order; junction bases with no gene match: 9. The CDR3 has 15 amino acids. CDR3 nucleotides: TGTGCCAGCAGCGAGACGGGACAGCCGGACTACGAGCAGTACTTC. Protein sequence: CASSETGQPDYEQYF. Looking up the rest from reference TRBV9 and TRBJ2-7 gives the full variable domain: DSGVTQTPKHLITATGQRVTLRCSPRSGDLSVYWYQQSLDQGLQFLIQYYNGEERAKGNILERFSAQQFPDLHSELNLSSLELGDSALYFCASSETGQPDYEQYFGPGTRLTVT.

The chain has TRBV2 and TRBJ2-1, with a weak D call TRBD2 (6 bases). There are 15 residues in the CDR3. Trimming cost V 2 bases and J 3 bases, with 11 bases left between them. The germline gives CDR1 SNHLY, CDR2 FYNNEI. The CDR3, as DNA: TGTGCCAGCAGTGAAATCCGGGGGAACTACAATGAGCAGTTCTTC. Its protein is CASSEIRGNYNEQFF.

The chain has TRBV18 and TRBJ1-2; 12 nucleotides align to TRBD1. Germline V CDR1 and CDR2: KGHSH, LQKENI. V shed 3 bases, J shed 8 bases, and the junction held 13 bases outside the gene matches. This CDR3 region has 17 residues. The CDR3 protein is CASSPELTGQGARGYTF. Here the CDR3 DNA reads TGTGCCAGCTCACCCGAATTAACGGGACAGGGGGCGCGGGGCTACACCTTC.

The CDR3 sequence is CASSPTGNYGYTF. The CDR3 DNA reads TGCGCCAGCAGCCCGACAGGGAACTATGGCTACACCTTC. This chain links TRBV4-1 with TRBJ1-2; 7 bases align to TRBD1. V lost 4 bases and J lost 2; bases outside the gene matches: 1. Germline V gene lookup returns CDR1 MGHRA and CDR2 YSYEKL. This CDR3 spans 13 amino acids.

The chain links TRBV10-3 to TRBJ1-3; D not resolved. V was trimmed by 2 bases and J by 0 bases, leaving 11 bases between them. The CDR3 covers 16 residues. CDR1 and CDR2 (germline): ENHRY, SYGVKD. The DNA for the CDR3 is TGTGCCATCAGTGAGGGGTCCGGGAGCTCTGGAAACACCATATATTTT. Protein: CAISEGSGSSGNTIYF.

The rearrangement joins TRBV7-6 to TRBJ1-5; TRBD1 might be the D (5 bases). The germline gives CDR1 SGHVS, CDR2 FNYEAQ. The CDR3 spans 14 residues. The V and J ends lost 1 base and 3 bases respectively, with 7 bases between them. The CDR3 coding sequence is TGTGCCAGCAGCTTAGGACAGCCCAATCAGCCCCAGCATTTT. Translation: CASSLGQPNQPQHF.

This chain joins TRBV7-6 and TRBJ2-2, with 16 bases fitting TRBD2. V lost 5 bases to trimming and J lost 4 bases; unmatched junction nucleotides: 10. Germline CDR1 is SGHVS and CDR2 is FNYEAQ. The CDR3 runs to 19 residues. The CDR3 reads CASSPWGLAGGPGTGELFF. The CDR3 nucleotides read TGTGCCAGCAGCCCCTGGGGACTAGCGGGGGGGCCGGGCACCGGGGAGCTGTTTTTT.